The sequence of this TCR beta chain was determined in a study of blood T cell repertoires in COVID-19. Study background: The origin of the acute and convalescent COVID-19 samples was the United States, Italy and Spain. In each case, the material was cDNA or gDNA derived from T cells, B-cell-depleted T cells, or PBMCs.

In the original workflow: Reference gene primer amplification yielded estimated nucleated cell counts. Clones were sequenced by immunoSEQ multiplex PCR, and TCRdb holds only the in-frame ones, with some missing. V, J and clone size are those of that table, while D and trimming were read from the DNA. The table shows 100,000 to 150,000 clones, with roughly three quarters occurring only once. CDR1 is SGHNT and CDR2 is YYREEE in the germline V gene (reference sequence). CDR3 length: 13 amino acids. Trimming removed 4 bases from V and 3 bases from J, with 10 bases in between. The chain combines TRBV5-4 with TRBJ1-1, with no clear D. The sequencing sample was made of peripheral blood. The source is a human donor in a cohort sampled during active COVID-19. CDR3 region: CASSTPSDTEAFF. CDR3 coding DNA: TGTGCCAGCAGCACCCCCAGCGACACTGAAGCTTTCTTT. Combining the CDR3 with reference TRBV5-4 and TRBJ1-1 gives the whole variable domain ETGVTQSPTHLIKTRGQQVTLRCSSQSGHNTVSWYQQALGQGPQFIFQYYREEENGRGNFPPRFSGLQFPNYSSELNVNALELDDSALYLCASSTPSDTEAFFGQGTRLTVV.